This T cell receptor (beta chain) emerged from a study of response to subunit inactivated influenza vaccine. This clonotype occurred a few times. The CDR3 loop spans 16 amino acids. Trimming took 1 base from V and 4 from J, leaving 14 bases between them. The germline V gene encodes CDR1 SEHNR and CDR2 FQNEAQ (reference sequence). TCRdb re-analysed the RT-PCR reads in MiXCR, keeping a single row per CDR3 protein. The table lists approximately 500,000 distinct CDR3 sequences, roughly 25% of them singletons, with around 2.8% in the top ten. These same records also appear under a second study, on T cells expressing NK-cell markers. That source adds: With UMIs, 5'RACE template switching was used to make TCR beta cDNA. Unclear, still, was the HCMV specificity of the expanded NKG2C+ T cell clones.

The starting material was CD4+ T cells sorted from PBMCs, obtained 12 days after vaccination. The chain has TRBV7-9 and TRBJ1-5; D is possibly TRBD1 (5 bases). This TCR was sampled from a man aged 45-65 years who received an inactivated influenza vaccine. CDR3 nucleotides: TGTGCCAGCAGCTTAGGCACAGGTACCCTTAATCAGCCCCAGCATTTT. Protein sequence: CASSLGTGTLNQPQHF. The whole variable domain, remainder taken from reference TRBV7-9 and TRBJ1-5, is DTGVSQNPRHKITKRGQNVTFRCDPISEHNRLYWYRQTLGQGPEFLTYFQNEAQLEKSRLLSDRFSAERPKGSFSTLEIQRTEQGDSAMYLCASSLGTGTLNQPQHFGDGTRLSIL.